This section outlines one T cell receptor (beta chain) sequence together with its context. The CDR3 has 16 amino acids. V lost 1 base to trimming and J lost 7 bases; unmatched junction nucleotides: 7. The germline V gene has CDR1 SGHAT and CDR2 FQNNGV. The sample belongs to a study of blood T cell repertoires in COVID-19. Overall study context: From the United States, Italy and Spain came samples of acute and convalescent COVID-19. The cDNA or gDNA used as material had been derived from T cells, B-cell-depleted T cells, or PBMCs.

Study members were between about 18 and 90 years old and lived in over 20 US regions. Profiled with immunoSEQ multiplex PCR; TCRdb holds only in-frame clones, not every one. The table lists 450,000 to 500,000 clones, about 85% of them singletons, with 0.65% to 0.9% in the top ten. The sample consisted of PBMCs or T cells enriched from blood (not recorded which). The rearrangement links TRBV11-2 to TRBJ2-1; 10 nucleotides agree with TRBD1. The sequence was collected from a woman between 18 and 29 years old who had recovered from COVID-19. The CDR3 nucleotides read TGTGCCAGCAGCTTAGTGTCGGGACAGGGGTGGAATGAGCAGTTCTTC. Translating it yields CASSLVSGQGWNEQFF.